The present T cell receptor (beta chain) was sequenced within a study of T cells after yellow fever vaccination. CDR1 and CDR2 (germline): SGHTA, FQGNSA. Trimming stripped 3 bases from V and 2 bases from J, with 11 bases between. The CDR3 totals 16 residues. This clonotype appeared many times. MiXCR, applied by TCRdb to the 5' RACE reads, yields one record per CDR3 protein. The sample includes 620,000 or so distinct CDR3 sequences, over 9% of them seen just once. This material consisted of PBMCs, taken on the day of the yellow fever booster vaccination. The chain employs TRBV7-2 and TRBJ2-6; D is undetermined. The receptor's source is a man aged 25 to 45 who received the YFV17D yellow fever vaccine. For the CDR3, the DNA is TGTGCCAGCAGCTTTTATGGGCTGGCTGGGGCCAACGTCCTGACTTTC. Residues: CASSFYGLAGANVLTF.